This entry features one T cell receptor beta chain sequence. The data stem from a study of shared clonotypes between healthy human individuals. Losses at the gene ends were 6 bases for V and 2 bases for J; bases not matched to a gene: 7. The CDR3 has 15 amino acids. From germline, CDR1 is MNHEY and CDR2 SVGAGI. The table came from immunoSEQ multiplex PCR; TCRdb's copy has only in-frame clones and leaves some out. The sample has a few million clones, under 95% seen once. The sequenced sample consisted of naive CD4+ T cells from PBMCs. Subset reported: CD45RA+ positively selected. This clonotype originated in a man younger than 35 in good health. Some clones in this sample may be carry-over from other donors' samples. The genes are TRBV6-5 and TRBJ1-2; 9 nucleotides line up with TRBD1. CDR3 nucleotides: TGTGCCAGCAGCCTCTACAGGGGGCCGAACTATGGCTACACCTTC. This codes for CASSLYRGPNYGYTF.